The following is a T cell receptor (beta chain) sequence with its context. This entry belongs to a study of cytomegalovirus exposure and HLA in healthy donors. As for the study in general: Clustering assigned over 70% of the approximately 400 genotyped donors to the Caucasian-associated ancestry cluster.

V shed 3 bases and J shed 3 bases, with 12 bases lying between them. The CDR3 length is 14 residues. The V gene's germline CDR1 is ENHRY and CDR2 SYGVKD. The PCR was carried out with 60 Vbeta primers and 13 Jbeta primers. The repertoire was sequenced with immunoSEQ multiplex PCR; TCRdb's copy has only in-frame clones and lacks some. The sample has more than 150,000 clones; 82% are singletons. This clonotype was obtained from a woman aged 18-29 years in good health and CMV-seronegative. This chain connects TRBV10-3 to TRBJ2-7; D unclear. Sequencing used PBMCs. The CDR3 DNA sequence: TGTGCCATCAGTGATGGGCCAGGTTACTACGAGCAGTACTTC. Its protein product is CAISDGPGYYEQYF.